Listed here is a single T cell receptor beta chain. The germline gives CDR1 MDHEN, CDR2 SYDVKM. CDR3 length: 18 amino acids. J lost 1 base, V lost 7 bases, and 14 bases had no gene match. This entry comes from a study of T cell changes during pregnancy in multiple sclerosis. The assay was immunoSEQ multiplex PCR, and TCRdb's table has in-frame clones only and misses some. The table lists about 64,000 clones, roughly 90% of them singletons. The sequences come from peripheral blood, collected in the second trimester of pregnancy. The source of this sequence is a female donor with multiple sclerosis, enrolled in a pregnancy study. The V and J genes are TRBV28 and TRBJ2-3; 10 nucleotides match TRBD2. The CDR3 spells CASNRGSGRMVGTDTQYF. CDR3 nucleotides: TGTGCCAGCAACCGGGGTAGCGGGAGGATGGTTGGCACAGATACGCAGTATTTT.